Below, 10 T cell receptor beta chains from the same sample are listed, as sequenced in a study of human T cells and chemical hapten exposure. Using its own MiXCR run on the RACE reads, TCRdb lists one record per CDR3 protein. The sample has hundreds of thousands of distinct CDR3 sequences; around 6% are singletons. Time point of the sample: patch test 2, 6 weeks after DPC sensitization. Specified treatment: therapeutic diphenylcyclopropenone sensitization with weekly scalp DPC. The input for sequencing was whole blood, taken in connection with sensitization to the hapten diphenylcyclopropenone (DPC). Receptors were obtained from a young woman with alopecia areata. Some clones in this sample may be carry-over from other donors' samples.

The V and J genes are TRBV2 and TRBJ2-1, with 9 bases fitting TRBD2. The J segment lost 6 bases and the V segment lost 7 bases, leaving 4 bases of the junction unmatched. Germline V gene sequence: CDR1 SNHLY, CDR2 FYNNEI. This CDR3 region has 13 residues. CDR3 residues: CASMPSGINEQFF. CDR3 coding DNA: TGTGCCAGCATGCCTAGCGGGATCAATGAGCAGTTCTTC.

This clonotype showed up many times. The genes are TRBV18 and TRBJ1-1; D not certain. The V and J ends lost 0 bases and 11 bases respectively, with 16 bases between them. Germline CDR1 reads KGHSH; CDR2 reads LQKENI. CDR3 size: 14 residues. The CDR3 coding sequence is TGTGCCAGCTCACCACCGAATGAAGGGATCCGGGCTTTCTTT. This gives the protein CASSPPNEGIRAFF.

This clonotype was seen many times. This CDR3 reads CASSFGYTIYF. As DNA, the CDR3 is TGTGCCAGCAGTTTTGGCTACACCATATATTTT. The rearrangement joins TRBV12-3 or TRBV12-4 to TRBJ1-3; no reliable D call. Trimming shortened V by 3 bases and J by 8 bases, and 5 bases separated the two germline ends. The CDR3 runs 11 residues.

This clonotype was detected ten times or more. The CDR3 region has the DNA TGCGCCAGCAGCTTGGATCCCCTCTCCCGGCCGCGGGGAGGGAATGAAAAACTGTTTTTT. Translation: CASSLDPLSRPRGGNEKLFF. V and J are TRBV5-1 and TRBJ1-4; the D is unclear. Per germline, CDR1 SGHRS and CDR2 YFSETQ. The CDR3 runs 20 residues. V lost 0 bases and J 5 bases, leaving 26 bases between the germline ends.

This sequence joins TRBV4-3 and TRBJ1-1; D unresolved. V lost 3 bases and J 7 bases, leaving 9 bases between the germline ends. Germline V gives CDR1 LGHNA, CDR2 YSLEER. This CDR3 has 12 amino acids. CDR3 nucleotides: TGCGCCAGCAGCCACGAAACGGGTGAAGCTTTCTTT. It specifies CASSHETGEAFF.

The chain combines TRBV2 with TRBJ2-4; no definite D call. This CDR3 comprises 11 residues. V lost 4 bases and J 8 bases, leaving 6 bases between the germline ends. Germline-derived CDR1 and CDR2 are SNHLY and FYNNEI. Here the CDR3 DNA reads TGTGCCAGCAGTGCAACGGACATTCAGTACTTC. It encodes CASSATDIQYF.

This clonotype was seen repeatedly, ten times or more. The genes are TRBV20-1 and TRBJ1-2; 10 bases are a match to TRBD1. The germline V gene has CDR1 DFQATT and CDR2 SNEGSKA (reference sequence). This CDR3 contains 13 residues. V trimming: 3 bases; J trimming: 5 bases; junction bases outside the gene matches: 3. The CDR3 nucleotides are TGCAGTGCTAGGCGGGACAGGGGATATGGCTACACCTTC. It codes for CSARRDRGYGYTF.

This clonotype was detected ten times or more. The chain joins TRBV7-3 to TRBJ1-1, with 8 bases aligning to TRBD1. Germline-derived CDR1 and CDR2 are SGHTA and FQGTGA. J lost 4 bases, V lost 3 bases, and 10 bases had no gene match. The CDR3 extends over 16 amino acids. The CDR3 protein is CASSLSARQGFTEAFF. In DNA, the CDR3 is TGTGCCAGCAGCTTGTCCGCGAGACAGGGGTTCACTGAAGCTTTCTTT.

The chain has TRBV7-9 and TRBJ1-6; 8 bases map to TRBD1. The germline V gene encodes CDR1 SEHNR and CDR2 FQNEAQ (reference sequence). J lost 5 bases, V lost 0 bases, and 0 bases had no gene match. CDR3 length equals 15 residues. For the CDR3, the DNA is TGTGCCAGCAGCTTAGCGACAGGGGATAATTCACCCCTCCACTTT. Protein sequence: CASSLATGDNSPLHF.

This clonotype was recorded a few times. The V gene is TRBV20-1, the J gene TRBJ2-1; 14 nucleotides agree with TRBD2. With V trimmed by 0 bases and J by 8 bases, 12 bases remained unmatched. The CDR3 sequence is 18 residues long. CDR1 DFQATT and CDR2 SNEGSKA come from the germline V gene (reference sequence). The CDR3 DNA follows: TGCAGTGCTAGAGATCCGGGACTAGCGGGGGCCCGTGTCCATGAGCAGTTCTTC. It encodes CSARDPGLAGARVHEQFF.